This T cell receptor beta chain came from a study of T cell changes during pregnancy in multiple sclerosis. This clone was observed a single time. Sequenced by immunoSEQ multiplex PCR; TCRdb stores in-frame clones only, minus some. The sample holds around 110,000 clones; about 90% are singletons and the top ten take 1.6%. Per germline, CDR1 SQVTM and CDR2 ANQGSEA. This CDR3 spans 14 amino acids. The ends were cut back, 4 bases at V and 2 bases at J, with 13 bases in the middle. The source is a female donor with multiple sclerosis, enrolled in a pregnancy study. The sample consisted of peripheral blood, taken before pregnancy. The V call is TRBV29-1, the J call TRBJ2-3; no clear D. The CDR3 loop is CSVVQALLTDTQYF. Written as DNA, the CDR3 is TGCAGCGTTGTCCAGGCTCTCCTCACAGATACGCAGTATTTT.